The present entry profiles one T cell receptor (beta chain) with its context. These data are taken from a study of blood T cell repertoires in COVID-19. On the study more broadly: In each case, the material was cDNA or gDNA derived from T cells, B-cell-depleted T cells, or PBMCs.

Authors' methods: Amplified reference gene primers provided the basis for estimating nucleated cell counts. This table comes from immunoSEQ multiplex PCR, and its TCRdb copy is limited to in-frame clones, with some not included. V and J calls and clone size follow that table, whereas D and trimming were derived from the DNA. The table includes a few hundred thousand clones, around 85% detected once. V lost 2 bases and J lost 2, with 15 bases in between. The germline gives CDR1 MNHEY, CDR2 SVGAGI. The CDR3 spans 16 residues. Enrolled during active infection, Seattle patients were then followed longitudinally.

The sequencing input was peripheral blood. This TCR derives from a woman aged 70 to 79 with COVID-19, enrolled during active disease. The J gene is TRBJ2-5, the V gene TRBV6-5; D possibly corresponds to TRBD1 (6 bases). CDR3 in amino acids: CASSYGSGHLQETQYF. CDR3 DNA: TGTGCCAGCAGTTACGGTTCGGGACACTTACAAGAGACCCAGTACTTC.